Shown below are 14 T cell receptor beta chains from a single sample sequenced in a study of beta chain features in type 1 diabetes. Their specific antigens are unknown. TCRB transcripts that were expressed got sequenced, as all of the isolated RNA had been reverse transcribed. The repertoire was sequenced with immunoSEQ multiplex PCR; TCRdb's copy has only in-frame clones and lacks some. The data show hundreds of thousands of clones, with roughly 12% seen just once and around 0.022% held by the top ten. Study-wide results and limits: TCRB CDR3s from Type 1 diabetes patients were moderately but significantly shorter in all four CD4+ subsets.

The sequenced sample consisted of naive CD4+ T cells from blood. These TCRs come from a man between 18 and 35 years old with type 1 diabetes.

The chain carries TRBV6-5 and TRBJ1-4; D is perhaps TRBD1 (5 bases). Trimming left V 4 bases short and J 7 bases short, with 13 bases between. Germline lookup yields CDR1 MNHEY and CDR2 SVGAGI. The CDR3 contains 14 residues. In DNA, the CDR3 is TGTGCCAGCAGTTCCCAGGGAAAGGGTGAAAAACTGTTTTTT. Encoded protein: CASSSQGKGEKLFF.

This clone was seen more than once but under ten times. This chain connects TRBV19 to TRBJ2-2, with D unclear. V dropped 7 bases and J dropped 1 base, with 7 bases sitting between them. CDR1 is LNHDA, CDR2 SQIVND, per germline (reference sequence). The CDR3 extends over 13 amino acids. CDR3 loop: CASKLVNTGELFF. The CDR3 DNA reads TGTGCCAGTAAACTGGTGAACACCGGGGAGCTGTTTTTT.

This chain uses TRBV7-9 with TRBJ2-3; 11 positions agree with TRBD2. V gave up 5 bases and J gave up 2 bases; unmatched junction bases: 9. Looked up from germline, CDR1 is SEHNR and CDR2 is FQNEAQ (reference sequence). The CDR3 has 17 amino acids. DNA for the CDR3: TGTGCCAGCAGCCCCCGGGGTAGCGGGGGGGACACAGATACGCAGTATTTT. Translating gives CASSPRGSGGDTDTQYF.

J is TRBJ1-2 and V is TRBV19, with D perhaps matching TRBD1 (5 bases). This CDR3 is built from 14 residues. Germline V gene sequence: CDR1 LNHDA, CDR2 SQIVND (reference sequence). The ends were cut back, 6 bases at V and 3 bases at J, with 14 bases in the middle. Here the CDR3 reads CASSKTASHYGYTF. Here the CDR3 DNA reads TGTGCCAGTAGCAAGACAGCGTCCCACTATGGCTACACCTTC. The variable domain in full, completed from reference TRBV19 and TRBJ1-2, reads DGGITQSPKYLFRKEGQNVTLSCEQNLNHDAMYWYRQDPGQGLRLIYYSQIVNDFQKGDIAEGYSVSREKKESFPLTVTSAQKNPTAFYLCASSKTASHYGYTFGSGTRLTVV.

This clone was seen more than once but under ten times. The V and J genes are TRBV6-5 and TRBJ1-6, with D possibly matching TRBD1 (5 bases). CDR3 length: 14 residues. Between the trimmed V and J ends, which lost 6 bases and 15 bases, there was a span of 21 bases. Germline values: CDR1 MNHEY, CDR2 SVGAGI. The CDR3 nucleotides are TGTGCCAGCAGAACCGGGACCTCACAATCGGGCCTCCACTTT. It specifies CASRTGTSQSGLHF.

This clone was picked up a small number of times. V is TRBV27 and J is TRBJ2-5; tentative D call: TRBD1 (5 bases). The germline V gene encodes CDR1 MNHEY and CDR2 SMNVEV (reference sequence). The CDR3 spans 13 residues. Trimming left V 6 bases short and J 8 bases short, with 16 bases between. The CDR3 region is CASRGLYMVTQYF. DNA of the CDR3: TGTGCCAGCAGGGGGCTCTATATGGTAACCCAGTACTTC.

The J gene is TRBJ2-1, the V gene TRBV5-1, with D hard to call. In germline, CDR1 is SGHRS, CDR2 YFSETQ. Between the trimmed V and J ends, which lost 0 bases and 8 bases, there was a span of 6 bases. The CDR3 extends over 12 amino acids. The DNA of the CDR3 is TGCGCCAGCAGCTTGGACATCTATGAGCAGTTCTTC. Its translation is CASSLDIYEQFF. The entire variable domain, with the rest obtained from reference TRBV5-1 and TRBJ2-1, is as follows: KAGVTQTPRYLIKTRGQQVTLSCSPISGHRSVSWYQQTPGQGLQFLFEYFSETQRNKGNFPGRFSGRQFSNSRSEMNVSTLELGDSALYLCASSLDIYEQFFGPGTRLTVL.

V gene TRBV10-2 combines with J gene TRBJ1-1, with no clear D. The CDR3 has 19 amino acids. Per germline, CDR1 WSHSY and CDR2 SAAADI. Trimming cost V 0 bases and J 0 bases, with 20 bases left between them. CDR3 in DNA: TGCGCCAGCAGTGAGTCTAGCGCAGCCATCCCACTAATGAACACTGAAGCTTTCTTT. Encoded protein: CASSESSAAIPLMNTEAFF.

This clone was seen a handful of times. J is TRBJ2-5 and V is TRBV5-1; 9 bases are a match to TRBD1. The J segment lost 4 bases and the V segment lost 3 bases, leaving 4 bases of the junction unmatched. The CDR3 contains 14 residues. Looked up from germline, CDR1 is SGHRS and CDR2 is YFSETQ. The CDR3 region has the DNA TGCGCCAGCAGCTCAGGACAGGGGTCAGAGACCCAGTACTTC. It codes for CASSSGQGSETQYF.

The chain uses TRBV4-2 and TRBJ1-6; unclear D gene. CDR1 LGHNA and CDR2 YNFKEQ come from the germline V gene. The CDR3 length is 13 residues. Trimming cost V 0 bases and J 9 bases, with 6 bases left between them. The CDR3 reads CASSQDEGSPLHF. The CDR3 nucleotides are TGTGCCAGCAGCCAAGATGAAGGTTCACCCCTCCACTTT.

The chain recombines TRBV7-9 with TRBJ1-1; no clear D gene. The CDR3 consists of 13 residues. Germline CDR1 is SEHNR and CDR2 is FQNEAQ (reference sequence). The V and J ends lost 0 bases and 6 bases respectively, with 8 bases between them. In DNA form, the CDR3 reads TGTGCCAGCAGCTTAGCGCTCTCGGCTGAAGCTTTCTTT. This sequence encodes CASSLALSAEAFF.

The chain recombines TRBV7-8 with TRBJ2-7; D uncertain. Trimming left V 5 bases short and J 1 base short, with 3 bases between. The CDR3 loop spans 11 amino acids. Germline loops: CDR1 SGHVS, CDR2 FQNEAQ. The CDR3 spells CASSPSYEQYF. Written as DNA, the CDR3 is TGTGCCAGCAGCCCGTCCTACGAGCAGTACTTC.

This clone was observed a few times. The chain combines TRBV28 with TRBJ2-3, with a possible D match to TRBD2 (5 bases). Germline V CDR1 and CDR2: MDHEN, SYDVKM. The ends were cut back, 7 bases at V and 0 bases at J, with 11 bases in the middle. This CDR3 contains 14 residues. The CDR3 spells CASKEGGSTDTQYF. CDR3 in DNA: TGTGCCAGCAAAGAGGGCGGGAGCACAGATACGCAGTATTTT.

CDR3 region: CASSPTTGDSQPQHF. The CDR3 DNA is TGTGCCAGCAGTCCCACGACAGGGGACAGTCAGCCCCAGCATTTT. V usage is TRBV6-5 and J usage is TRBJ1-5; 8 positions match TRBD1. The germline V gene encodes CDR1 MNHEY and CDR2 SVGAGI. This CDR3 is built from 15 residues. V shed 5 bases and J 6 bases; nucleotides not matched to a gene: 9.